This T cell receptor beta chain was captured in a study of T cells in Graves' hyperthyroidism and ophthalmopathy. This CDR3 comprises 18 residues. Germline V gives CDR1 SGHVS, CDR2 FQNEAQ. V lost 0 bases to trimming and J lost 0 bases, with 12 bases between them. It was RNA transcripts that yielded the amplified TCR beta CDR3 regions. TCR CDR3 underwent first-round RT-PCR with the HTBI primer set. Each CDR3 protein is one row after TCRdb ran MiXCR on the multiplex PCR reads. The sample lists about 560,000 distinct CDR3 sequences; approximately 15% were seen once. This chain connects TRBV7-8 to TRBJ2-6; D is ambiguous. The sample comprised blood. This receptor was obtained from a woman under 30 with Graves' hyperthyroidism. CDR3 in amino acids: CASSLALYKGSGANVLTF. CDR3 bases: TGTGCCAGCAGCTTAGCGCTGTATAAGGGCTCTGGGGCCAACGTCCTGACTTTC.